The clone carrying this T cell receptor beta chain occurred a few times. Antigen: not known. Germline lookup yields CDR1 DFQATT and CDR2 SNEGSKA (reference sequence). The CDR3 has 11 amino acids. Trimming removed 6 bases at V and 1 base at J, with 6 bases between. The data were obtained in a study of OX40 agonist ivuxolimab in advanced cancers. General observations from the study: The specificity for antigen of the expanded peripheral T cells was not determined.

Assay used: immunoSEQ multiplex PCR; TCRdb lists only in-frame clones, some missing. Of tens of thousands of clones in the sample, more than 85% were seen once. Sequencing used CD4+ or CD8+ T cells sorted from blood, obtained in a trial of the OX40 agonist ivuxolimab. The V gene is TRBV20-1, the J gene TRBJ1-1; a possible D gene is TRBD1 (5 bases). This clonotype originated in an adult with an advanced solid tumor such as melanoma, head and neck, liver or kidney cancer. Here the CDR3 reads CSATENTEAFF. The CDR3, as DNA: TGCAGTGCGACAGAGAACACTGAAGCTTTCTTT.